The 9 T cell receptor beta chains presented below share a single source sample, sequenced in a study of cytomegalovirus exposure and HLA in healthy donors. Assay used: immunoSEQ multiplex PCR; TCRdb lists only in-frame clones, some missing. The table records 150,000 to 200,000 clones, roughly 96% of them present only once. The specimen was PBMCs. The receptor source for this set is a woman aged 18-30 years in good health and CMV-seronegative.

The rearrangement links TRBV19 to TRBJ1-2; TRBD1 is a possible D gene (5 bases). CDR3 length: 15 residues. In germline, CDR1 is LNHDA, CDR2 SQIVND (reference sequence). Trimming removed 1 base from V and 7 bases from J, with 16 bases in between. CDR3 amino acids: CASSIASDNPGGYTF. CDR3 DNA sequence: TGTGCCAGTAGTATAGCCTCGGACAATCCGGGTGGCTACACCTTC.

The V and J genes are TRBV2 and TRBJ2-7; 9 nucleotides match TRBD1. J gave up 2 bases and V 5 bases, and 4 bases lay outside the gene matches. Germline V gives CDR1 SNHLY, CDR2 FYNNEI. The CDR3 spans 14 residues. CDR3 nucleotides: TGTGCCAGCAGTTACCGGGACAGGGCCTACGAGCAGTACTTC. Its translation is CASSYRDRAYEQYF.

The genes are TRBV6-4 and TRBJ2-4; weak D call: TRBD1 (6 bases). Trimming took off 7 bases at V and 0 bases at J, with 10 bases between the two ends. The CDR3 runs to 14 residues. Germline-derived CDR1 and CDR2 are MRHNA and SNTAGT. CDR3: CASNRQVAKNIQYF. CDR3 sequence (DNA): TGTGCCAGCAACCGACAGGTAGCCAAAAACATTCAGTACTTC.

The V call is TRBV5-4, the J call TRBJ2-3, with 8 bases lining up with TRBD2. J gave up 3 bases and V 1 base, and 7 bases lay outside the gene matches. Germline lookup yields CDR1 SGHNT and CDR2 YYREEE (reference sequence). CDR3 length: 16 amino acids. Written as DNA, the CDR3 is TGTGCCAGCAGCTTGTATGTAGCGGGGAGGACAGATACGCAGTATTTT. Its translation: CASSLYVAGRTDTQYF.

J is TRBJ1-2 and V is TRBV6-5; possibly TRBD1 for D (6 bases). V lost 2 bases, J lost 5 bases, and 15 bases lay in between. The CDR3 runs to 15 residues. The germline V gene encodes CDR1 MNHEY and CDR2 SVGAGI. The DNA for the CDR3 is TGTGCCAGCAGTTACACGTCGGACAGTGTTTATGGCTACACCTTC. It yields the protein CASSYTSDSVYGYTF.

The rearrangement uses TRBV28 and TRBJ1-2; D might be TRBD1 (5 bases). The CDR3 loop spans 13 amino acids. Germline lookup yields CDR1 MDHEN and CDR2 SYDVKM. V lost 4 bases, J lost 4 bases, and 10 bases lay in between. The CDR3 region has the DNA TGTGCCAGCAGTTCCCCTCAGGGCTATGGCTACACCTTC. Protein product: CASSSPQGYGYTF.

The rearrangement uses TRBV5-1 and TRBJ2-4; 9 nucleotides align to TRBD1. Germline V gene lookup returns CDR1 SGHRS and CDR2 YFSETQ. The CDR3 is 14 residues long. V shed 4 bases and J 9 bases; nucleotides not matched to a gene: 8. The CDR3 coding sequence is TGCGCCAGCAGCCCGCAGACAGGGGGGGGCATTCAGTACTTC. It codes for CASSPQTGGGIQYF. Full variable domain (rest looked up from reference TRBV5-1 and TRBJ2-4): KAGVTQTPRYLIKTRGQQVTLSCSPISGHRSVSWYQQTPGQGLQFLFEYFSETQRNKGNFPGRFSGRQFSNSRSEMNVSTLELGDSALYLCASSPQTGGGIQYFGAGTRLSVL.

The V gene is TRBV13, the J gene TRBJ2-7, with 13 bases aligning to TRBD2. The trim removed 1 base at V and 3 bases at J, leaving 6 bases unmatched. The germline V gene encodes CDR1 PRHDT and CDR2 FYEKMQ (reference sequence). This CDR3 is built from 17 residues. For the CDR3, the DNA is TGTGCCAGCAGCTTAGTTTCGGGGACTAGCGGGGACTACGAGCAGTACTTC. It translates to CASSLVSGTSGDYEQYF.

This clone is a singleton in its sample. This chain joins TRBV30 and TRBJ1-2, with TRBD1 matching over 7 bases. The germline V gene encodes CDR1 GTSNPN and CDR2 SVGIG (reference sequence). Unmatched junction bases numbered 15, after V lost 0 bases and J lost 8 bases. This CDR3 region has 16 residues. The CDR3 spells CAWSVLSPHRGSGYTF. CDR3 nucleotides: TGTGCCTGGAGTGTACTTTCCCCACACAGGGGATCAGGCTACACCTTC.